This T cell receptor beta chain comes out of a study of T cell repertoires in cytomegalovirus infection. Study-wide context: Public signatures in TCR beta pointed to CMV infection and matching HLA type.

TCRdb re-called the reads through MiXCR, storing one row per CDR3 protein. Among 300,000 to 400,000 distinct CDR3 sequences listed, 9.5% were seen once. Study-wide results and caveats: Identification of carriers of CMV plus the relevant HLA was achieved through cumulative public TCR beta family frequency. CMV-specific TCR beta clonotypes restricted by HLA-C were the ones dominating the ex vivo response.

The CDR3 contains 17 residues. The ends lost 1 base at V and 5 bases at J; junction bases unmatched: 7. Per the germline V gene, CDR1 is DFQATT and CDR2 is SNEGSKA (reference sequence). A few counts support this clonotype. Its antigen is not identified. The sequence came from a human donor in good health (CMV status not recorded). Some clones in this sample may be carry-over from other donors' samples. The rearrangement links TRBV20-1 to TRBJ2-5; 16 bases fit TRBD2. Sequenced: PBMCs. The CDR3 coding sequence is TGCAGTGCTAGAGGAGGGACTAGCGGGAGGGCCCTTGAGACCCAGTACTTC. Its translation: CSARGGTSGRALETQYF.